Listed below are T cell receptor beta chains from one sample, sequenced in a study of response to subunit inactivated influenza vaccine. MiXCR, applied by TCRdb to the RT-PCR reads, yields one record per CDR3 protein. The sample contains hundreds of thousands of distinct CDR3 sequences, more than 10% of which appear only once. The sequencing here drew on non-naive T cells sorted from PBMCs, taken approximately 15 days before vaccination. The receptors derive from a man over 45 who received an inactivated influenza vaccine. Each CDR3 is given with its conserved first and last residue. Fields, in order: CDR3 DNA, CDR3 protein, V gene, clone size, D gene, J gene. The D gene is left open where the match is weak. Some rows have no size entry. The others give once, few or many, or a class for an expanded clone.

CDR3nt: TGCAGCGTTGGAGCTGGGATCTTTGACACTGAAGCTTTCTTT
CDR3aa: CSVGAGIFDTEAFF
v_gene: TRBV29-1
abundance: -
d_gene: -
j_gene: TRBJ1-1

CDR3nt: TGTGCCAGCAGCCCCACTCTACTAGCGGGAGGTGGACGGCAGTTCTTC
CDR3aa: CASSPTLLAGGGRQFF
v_gene: TRBV7-2
abundance: many
d_gene: TRBD2
j_gene: TRBJ2-1

CDR3nt: TGTGCATACAGGGAAAGAGCTACGCAGTATTTT
CDR3aa: CAYRERATQYF
v_gene: TRBV7-9
abundance: -
d_gene: -
j_gene: TRBJ2-3

CDR3nt: TGTGCCAGCAGCGGGACTGGGGCGGGCCCCACAGATACGCAGTATTTT
CDR3aa: CASSGTGAGPTDTQYF
v_gene: TRBV12-3/TRBV12-4
abundance: many
d_gene: -
j_gene: TRBJ2-3

CDR3nt: TGTGCCAGCAGCTTCCCCGGGGCGGATACGCAGTATTTT
CDR3aa: CASSFPGADTQYF
v_gene: TRBV7-2
abundance: -
d_gene: -
j_gene: TRBJ2-3

CDR3nt: TGTGCCAGCAGTTACTCGACAGGGGTCGGCTACACCTTC
CDR3aa: CASSYSTGVGYTF
v_gene: TRBV6-2/TRBV6-3
abundance: few
d_gene: TRBD1
j_gene: TRBJ1-2

CDR3nt: TGTGCCACCAGTGATTCGGGGCTAGCGGGCACAGATACGCAGTATTTT
CDR3aa: CATSDSGLAGTDTQYF
v_gene: TRBV24-1
abundance: few
d_gene: TRBD2
j_gene: TRBJ2-3

CDR3nt: TGTGCCAGCAGTTACGGGGCGGACAGGGGAAAAGGGACGAACACCGGGGAGCTGTTTTTT
CDR3aa: CASSYGADRGKGTNTGELFF
v_gene: TRBV6-2/TRBV6-3
abundance: few
d_gene: TRBD1
j_gene: TRBJ2-2

CDR3nt: TGTGCCAGCAGCCAAGATACTCTTCAGGCTGGGAACACCGGGGAGCTGTTTTTT
CDR3aa: CASSQDTLQAGNTGELFF
v_gene: TRBV4-2
abundance: many
d_gene: -
j_gene: TRBJ2-2

CDR3nt: TGTGCCAGCAGTCTCACGGACAGGGGAACCTACGAGCAGTACTTC
CDR3aa: CASSLTDRGTYEQYF
v_gene: TRBV7-2
abundance: -
d_gene: TRBD1
j_gene: TRBJ2-7

CDR3nt: TGTGCCATCAGTGAGGGACTAGCGGGAGTGGGGACCCAGTACTTC
CDR3aa: CAISEGLAGVGTQYF
v_gene: TRBV10-3
abundance: -
d_gene: TRBD2
j_gene: TRBJ2-5

CDR3nt: TGTGCCAGCAGTTCGACAGGGGAGAACACCGGGGAGCTGTTTTTT
CDR3aa: CASSSTGENTGELFF
v_gene: TRBV28
abundance: few
d_gene: TRBD1
j_gene: TRBJ2-2

CDR3nt: TGTGCCAGCAGTCTCACAGGGCTGTGGAACAAGCCCCAGCATTTT
CDR3aa: CASSLTGLWNKPQHF
v_gene: TRBV27
abundance: -
d_gene: -
j_gene: TRBJ1-5

CDR3nt: TGTGCCAGCTCACCACCGCTGGATCTGAATTCCTTTTATGGCTACACCTTC
CDR3aa: CASSPPLDLNSFYGYTF
v_gene: TRBV18
abundance: many
d_gene: -
j_gene: TRBJ1-2

CDR3nt: TGCGCCAGCGTGAGTCAGGTGGTCTCCTACGAGCAGTACTTC
CDR3aa: CASVSQVVSYEQYF
v_gene: TRBV10-2
abundance: few
d_gene: -
j_gene: TRBJ2-7

CDR3nt: TGCGCCAGCAGCCAGACAGGGGCCGGGGAGCTGTTTTTT
CDR3aa: CASSQTGAGELFF
v_gene: TRBV4-3
abundance: few
d_gene: TRBD1
j_gene: TRBJ2-2

CDR3nt: TGCAGTGCTGTGCTAGCGGGGGGCCGGGGTGAGCAGTTCTTC
CDR3aa: CSAVLAGGRGEQFF
v_gene: TRBV20-1
abundance: few
d_gene: TRBD2
j_gene: TRBJ2-1

CDR3nt: TGTGCCAGCAGCTCCTTAGCGGGAGTGGGGTACAATGAGCAGTTCTTC
CDR3aa: CASSSLAGVGYNEQFF
v_gene: TRBV7-9
abundance: few
d_gene: TRBD2
j_gene: TRBJ2-1

CDR3nt: TGCAGTGCTAGAGATGTCCAGGGAACGAACACCGGGGAGCTGTTTTTT
CDR3aa: CSARDVQGTNTGELFF
v_gene: TRBV20-1
abundance: few
d_gene: -
j_gene: TRBJ2-2

CDR3nt: TGCAGTGTCGCCGGGACAGGGGGCCATGAGCAGTTCTTC
CDR3aa: CSVAGTGGHEQFF
v_gene: TRBV20-1
abundance: few
d_gene: TRBD1
j_gene: TRBJ2-1

CDR3nt: TGTGCCAGCAGCTTAGAGGCGGGACAGTTCAATTCACCCCTCCACTTT
CDR3aa: CASSLEAGQFNSPLHF
v_gene: TRBV7-2
abundance: many
d_gene: TRBD1
j_gene: TRBJ1-6

CDR3nt: TGTGCCAGCAGCCTGTTTTGGGACAGCACAGATACGCAGTATTTT
CDR3aa: CASSLFWDSTDTQYF
v_gene: TRBV7-9
abundance: -
d_gene: -
j_gene: TRBJ2-3

CDR3nt: TGTGCCACCAGCACTAGCCCGGGGGCGCTTCGCTACGAGCAGTACTTC
CDR3aa: CATSTSPGALRYEQYF
v_gene: TRBV15
abundance: -
d_gene: -
j_gene: TRBJ2-7

CDR3nt: TGTGCCAGCAGCCCGAGGGGACATTTCTCCTACGAGCAGTACTTC
CDR3aa: CASSPRGHFSYEQYF
v_gene: TRBV28
abundance: many
d_gene: -
j_gene: TRBJ2-7

CDR3nt: TGCGCCAGCAGTGACCAGGGACTAGCGGCTTTTTTGGATACGCAGTATTTT
CDR3aa: CASSDQGLAAFLDTQYF
v_gene: TRBV10-1
abundance: -
d_gene: TRBD2
j_gene: TRBJ2-3

CDR3nt: TGTGCCAGCAGTAAGGCAGGGCCGTATGGCTACACCTTC
CDR3aa: CASSKAGPYGYTF
v_gene: TRBV27
abundance: -
d_gene: -
j_gene: TRBJ1-2

CDR3nt: TGTGCCAGCAGTGAACGACTAGGATTTGGCCACGAGCAGTACTTC
CDR3aa: CASSERLGFGHEQYF
v_gene: TRBV6-1
abundance: few
d_gene: -
j_gene: TRBJ2-7

CDR3nt: TGTGCCAGCAGCCCAGCGACGGTAGCCAAAAACATTCAGTACTTC
CDR3aa: CASSPATVAKNIQYF
v_gene: TRBV7-2
abundance: -
d_gene: -
j_gene: TRBJ2-4

CDR3nt: TGCAGTGCCGGAAACCGTCTAGCAAGGTCTCAGTATTTT
CDR3aa: CSAGNRLARSQYF
v_gene: TRBV20-1
abundance: -
d_gene: -
j_gene: TRBJ2-3

CDR3nt: TGTGCCACCAGTGATCGATTTCCGGGATCCGGAGGAGAGACCCAGTACTTC
CDR3aa: CATSDRFPGSGGETQYF
v_gene: TRBV24-1
abundance: few
d_gene: -
j_gene: TRBJ2-5

CDR3nt: TGCAGTGCCGTCGGAGGGGGCGCCATTTACAATGAGCAGTTCTTC
CDR3aa: CSAVGGGAIYNEQFF
v_gene: TRBV20-1
abundance: few
d_gene: -
j_gene: TRBJ2-1

CDR3nt: TGTGCCAGCAGGGGGTCTACAGAACCCTACGAGCAGTACTTC
CDR3aa: CASRGSTEPYEQYF
v_gene: TRBV6-1
abundance: many
d_gene: -
j_gene: TRBJ2-7

CDR3nt: TGTGCCAGCAGTTCCACAGGACTAGCGGGAGTCGACGAGCAGTACTTC
CDR3aa: CASSSTGLAGVDEQYF
v_gene: TRBV27
abundance: many
d_gene: TRBD2
j_gene: TRBJ2-7

CDR3nt: TGTGCCAGCAGCCCACGGACAGGGAGGGAGACCCAGTACTTC
CDR3aa: CASSPRTGRETQYF
v_gene: TRBV7-9
abundance: -
d_gene: TRBD1
j_gene: TRBJ2-5

CDR3nt: TGTGCCACCAGTGATTCCCTGCAGAGCTCACAGGGGGCCTATGGCTACACCTTC
CDR3aa: CATSDSLQSSQGAYGYTF
v_gene: TRBV24-1
abundance: few
d_gene: TRBD1
j_gene: TRBJ1-2

CDR3nt: TGTGCCAGCAGGAGTGACAGTTATAGCAATCAGCCCCAGCATTTT
CDR3aa: CASRSDSYSNQPQHF
v_gene: TRBV6-2/TRBV6-3
abundance: few
d_gene: -
j_gene: TRBJ1-5

CDR3nt: TGCAGTGCTAGAGTTGGAGGCAGATTCTCACCCCTCCACTTT
CDR3aa: CSARVGGRFSPLHF
v_gene: TRBV20-1
abundance: -
d_gene: -
j_gene: TRBJ1-6

CDR3nt: TGTGCCAGCAGCCTTCACCGACGGCTTCCGAGGGGGGGTTCAAGCAATCAGCCCCAGCATTTT
CDR3aa: CASSLHRRLPRGGSSNQPQHF
v_gene: TRBV6-2/TRBV6-3
abundance: -
d_gene: -
j_gene: TRBJ1-5

CDR3nt: TGTGCCAGCAGTTCACTTACAGGGGCCTCCTACAATGAGCAGTTCTTC
CDR3aa: CASSSLTGASYNEQFF
v_gene: TRBV27
abundance: few
d_gene: TRBD1
j_gene: TRBJ2-1

CDR3nt: TGTGCCACCAGTGAATTAGCGGGCGCGCAGTATTTT
CDR3aa: CATSELAGAQYF
v_gene: TRBV24-1
abundance: many
d_gene: TRBD2
j_gene: TRBJ2-3

CDR3nt: TGTGCCAGCAGTGGTAGATATGAGCAGTTCTTC
CDR3aa: CASSGRYEQFF
v_gene: TRBV2
abundance: many
d_gene: -
j_gene: TRBJ2-1

CDR3nt: TGTGCCAGCAGCCAGGGACAGGGAGCAGATACGCAGTATTTT
CDR3aa: CASSQGQGADTQYF
v_gene: TRBV11-2
abundance: many
d_gene: TRBD1
j_gene: TRBJ2-3

CDR3nt: TGTGCCAGCAGCCCAGGGGGACTAGCGGGAGAGGTCGGGGAGCTGTTTTTT
CDR3aa: CASSPGGLAGEVGELFF
v_gene: TRBV11-3
abundance: -
d_gene: TRBD2
j_gene: TRBJ2-2

CDR3nt: TGTGCCAGCAGATACAACGGGCCATACGAGCAGTACTTC
CDR3aa: CASRYNGPYEQYF
v_gene: TRBV7-2
abundance: many
d_gene: -
j_gene: TRBJ2-7

CDR3nt: TGTGCCAGCAGCTTTGGGACTAGCGGAAAGAAACCCTACAATGAGCAGTTCTTC
CDR3aa: CASSFGTSGKKPYNEQFF
v_gene: TRBV11-1
abundance: -
d_gene: TRBD2
j_gene: TRBJ2-1

CDR3nt: TGCAGCGTTCAGTTTCGATCCGGGGAGCTGTTTTTT
CDR3aa: CSVQFRSGELFF
v_gene: TRBV29-1
abundance: many
d_gene: -
j_gene: TRBJ2-2

CDR3nt: TGTGCCAGCAGTTACCCCCTAGGGGGAGGGGACACTGAAGCTTTCTTT
CDR3aa: CASSYPLGGGDTEAFF
v_gene: TRBV6-2/TRBV6-3
abundance: few
d_gene: -
j_gene: TRBJ1-1

CDR3nt: TGTGCCAGCAGCTTAGAGACAGGGATCGGGTCTGGCTACACCTTC
CDR3aa: CASSLETGIGSGYTF
v_gene: TRBV7-8
abundance: few
d_gene: TRBD1
j_gene: TRBJ1-2

CDR3nt: TGTGCCAGCAGCCAGACCGGCGGGGGATCTGGAAACACCATATATTTT
CDR3aa: CASSQTGGGSGNTIYF
v_gene: TRBV7-9
abundance: few
d_gene: -
j_gene: TRBJ1-3

CDR3nt: TGTGCCAGCAGATTACGGGCCTCGATAGACGCAGATACGCAGTATTTT
CDR3aa: CASRLRASIDADTQYF
v_gene: TRBV2
abundance: few
d_gene: -
j_gene: TRBJ2-3

CDR3nt: TGTGCCAGCAGCTTAGTAATCAGCGCGAGCACAGATACGCAGTATTTT
CDR3aa: CASSLVISASTDTQYF
v_gene: TRBV7-2
abundance: -
d_gene: -
j_gene: TRBJ2-3

CDR3nt: TGTGCCAGCAGGTGGGACCCCTACGAGCAGTACTTC
CDR3aa: CASRWDPYEQYF
v_gene: TRBV2
abundance: -
d_gene: -
j_gene: TRBJ2-7

CDR3nt: TGTGCCAGCAGTCTCCGGACACCTTACTCTGGAAACACCATATATTTT
CDR3aa: CASSLRTPYSGNTIYF
v_gene: TRBV27
abundance: few
d_gene: -
j_gene: TRBJ1-3

CDR3nt: TGTGCCAGCAGCTTTTCACCCGGGGAGCTGTTTTTT
CDR3aa: CASSFSPGELFF
v_gene: TRBV7-2
abundance: -
d_gene: -
j_gene: TRBJ2-2

CDR3nt: TGTGCCAGCACCCCGAGGGAAAACTATGGCTACACCTTC
CDR3aa: CASTPRENYGYTF
v_gene: TRBV2
abundance: few
d_gene: -
j_gene: TRBJ1-2